Listed below are T cell receptor beta chains from one sample, sequenced in a study of OX40 agonist ivuxolimab in advanced cancers. Sequenced by immunoSEQ multiplex PCR; TCRdb stores in-frame clones only, minus some. The sample includes 70,000 to 85,000 clones, around 90% of them seen just once. The starting material was CD4+ or CD8+ T cells sorted from blood, obtained in a trial of the OX40 agonist ivuxolimab. Source of these receptors: an adult with an advanced solid tumor such as melanoma, head and neck, liver or kidney cancer. The CDR3 runs from the conserved cysteine through the conserved F or W. Each record gives: clone size, V gene, J gene, D gene, CDR3 protein, CDR3 DNA. D genes are given only for firm matches. Where a row states a size, it is once, few, many or the class of an expanded clone; other rows omit it.

clone size: -
V gene: TRBV6-6
J gene: TRBJ2-1
D gene: -
CDR3 protein: CASSYSVAGDNNEQFF
CDR3 DNA: TGTGCCAGCAGTTACAGTGTGGCAGGGGATAACAATGAGCAGTTCTTC

clone size: -
V gene: TRBV6-5
J gene: TRBJ2-7
D gene: -
CDR3 protein: CASSYSRQSHEQYF
CDR3 DNA: TGTGCCAGCAGTTACTCTCGCCAGTCCCACGAGCAGTACTTC

clone size: few
V gene: TRBV11-2
J gene: TRBJ1-2
D gene: TRBD1
CDR3 protein: CASSRGTGGYTF
CDR3 DNA: TGTGCCAGCAGCCGCGGGACAGGTGGCTACACCTTC

clone size: -
V gene: TRBV6-6
J gene: TRBJ1-1
D gene: -
CDR3 protein: CASSYPRNEAFF
CDR3 DNA: TGTGCCAGCAGTTACCCCCGGAATGAAGCTTTCTTT

clone size: -
V gene: TRBV2
J gene: TRBJ1-1
D gene: -
CDR3 protein: CASSDGPGRENTEAFF
CDR3 DNA: TGTGCCAGCAGTGACGGCCCGGGACGGGAGAACACTGAAGCTTTCTTT

clone size: -
V gene: TRBV7-9
J gene: TRBJ1-2
D gene: -
CDR3 protein: CASSQTLSGVRGYTF
CDR3 DNA: TGTGCCAGCAGCCAAACCCTCTCAGGGGTACGTGGCTACACCTTC

clone size: once
V gene: TRBV19
J gene: TRBJ1-5
D gene: -
CDR3 protein: CASSTSGSSGNQPQHF
CDR3 DNA: TGTGCCAGTAGTACCTCAGGGTCGAGTGGCAATCAGCCCCAGCATTTT

clone size: -
V gene: TRBV4-1
J gene: TRBJ2-7
D gene: -
CDR3 protein: CASSLSQRSYYEQYF
CDR3 DNA: TGCGCCAGCAGCCTCTCTCAGCGGTCATACTACGAGCAGTACTTC

clone size: many
V gene: TRBV5-1
J gene: TRBJ1-1
D gene: TRBD1
CDR3 protein: CASSLGTGMNTEAFF
CDR3 DNA: TGCGCCAGCAGCTTGGGGACAGGGATGAACACTGAAGCTTTCTTT

clone size: -
V gene: TRBV6-1
J gene: TRBJ2-4
D gene: TRBD1
CDR3 protein: CASSEAGGDSAKNIQYF
CDR3 DNA: TGTGCCAGCAGTGAGGCAGGGGGCGATTCAGCCAAAAACATTCAGTACTTC

clone size: -
V gene: TRBV4-2
J gene: TRBJ1-1
D gene: -
CDR3 protein: CASSPPRGTEAFF
CDR3 DNA: TGTGCCAGCAGCCCGCCTCGTGGCACTGAAGCTTTCTTT

clone size: -
V gene: TRBV11-2
J gene: TRBJ1-2
D gene: -
CDR3 protein: CASSLFGGGGYGYTF
CDR3 DNA: TGTGCCAGCAGCTTATTCGGGGGAGGAGGCTATGGCTACACCTTC

clone size: -
V gene: TRBV18
J gene: TRBJ1-1
D gene: -
CDR3 protein: CASSPLGNTEAFF
CDR3 DNA: TGTGCCAGCTCACCCCTCGGGAACACTGAAGCTTTCTTT

clone size: -
V gene: TRBV18
J gene: TRBJ1-1
D gene: -
CDR3 protein: CASSLTVEGTEAFF
CDR3 DNA: TGTGCCAGCTCATTGACAGTTGAGGGGACTGAAGCTTTCTTT

clone size: -
V gene: TRBV28
J gene: TRBJ1-2
D gene: TRBD1
CDR3 protein: CASSPSTGQGFGGYTF
CDR3 DNA: TGTGCCAGCAGTCCCTCCACGGGACAGGGCTTCGGTGGCTACACCTTC

clone size: -
V gene: TRBV7-2
J gene: TRBJ2-4
D gene: TRBD1
CDR3 protein: CASSLQAGQGRDIQYF
CDR3 DNA: TGTGCCAGCAGCTTGCAGGCGGGACAGGGGAGGGACATTCAGTACTTC

clone size: -
V gene: TRBV6-1
J gene: TRBJ1-1
D gene: TRBD1
CDR3 protein: CASSEPPGGLDTEAFF
CDR3 DNA: TGTGCCAGCAGTGAACCTCCAGGGGGGTTGGACACTGAAGCTTTCTTT

clone size: -
V gene: TRBV28
J gene: TRBJ1-1
D gene: TRBD1
CDR3 protein: CASIQGRGTEAFF
CDR3 DNA: TGTGCCAGCATACAGGGGAGGGGGACTGAAGCTTTCTTT

clone size: -
V gene: TRBV27
J gene: TRBJ1-3
D gene: -
CDR3 protein: CASSPTYSGNTIYF
CDR3 DNA: TGTGCCAGCAGTCCGACGTACTCTGGAAACACCATATATTTT

clone size: -
V gene: TRBV11-2
J gene: TRBJ2-1
D gene: -
CDR3 protein: CASSSTGSVNEQFF
CDR3 DNA: TGTGCCAGCAGCTCCACCGGGAGCGTAAATGAGCAGTTCTTC

clone size: few
V gene: TRBV7-8
J gene: TRBJ2-3
D gene: TRBD2
CDR3 protein: CASSLEVWLAGLPTSTDTQYF
CDR3 DNA: TGTGCCAGCAGCTTAGAGGTTTGGCTAGCGGGTTTGCCAACTAGCACAGATACGCAGTATTTT

clone size: -
V gene: TRBV4-1
J gene: TRBJ1-2
D gene: TRBD1
CDR3 protein: CASSQRTGLDYGYTF
CDR3 DNA: TGCGCCAGCAGCCAACGGACAGGGCTTGACTATGGCTACACCTTC

clone size: -
V gene: TRBV5-1
J gene: TRBJ2-1
D gene: -
CDR3 protein: CASSYEGSGLNEQFF
CDR3 DNA: TGCGCCAGCAGCTACGAGGGTAGCGGCCTCAATGAGCAGTTCTTC

clone size: -
V gene: TRBV18
J gene: TRBJ1-3
D gene: -
CDR3 protein: CASSPGDLHSGNTIYF
CDR3 DNA: TGTGCCAGCTCACCGGGCGACCTACACTCTGGAAACACCATATATTTT

clone size: -
V gene: TRBV9
J gene: TRBJ2-3
D gene: TRBD2
CDR3 protein: CASSVGNSGSTDTQYF
CDR3 DNA: TGTGCCAGCAGCGTAGGCAATAGCGGGAGCACAGATACGCAGTATTTT

clone size: -
V gene: TRBV6-1
J gene: TRBJ1-6
D gene: -
CDR3 protein: CASSDTEPTPLHF
CDR3 DNA: TGTGCCAGCAGTGATACAGAGCCCACCCCCCTCCACTTT

clone size: once
V gene: TRBV7-3
J gene: TRBJ2-2
D gene: TRBD2
CDR3 protein: CASSLASGGNTGELFF
CDR3 DNA: TGTGCCAGCAGCTTGGCTAGCGGGGGGAACACCGGGGAGCTGTTTTTT

clone size: -
V gene: TRBV19
J gene: TRBJ2-7
D gene: TRBD1
CDR3 protein: CASSMGQTYEQYF
CDR3 DNA: TGTGCCAGTAGTATGGGACAGACCTACGAGCAGTACTTC

clone size: -
V gene: TRBV2
J gene: TRBJ2-2
D gene: TRBD1
CDR3 protein: CASRTDRGSTGELFF
CDR3 DNA: TGTGCCAGCAGAACCGACAGGGGAAGCACCGGGGAGCTGTTTTTT

clone size: -
V gene: TRBV27
J gene: TRBJ2-5
D gene: TRBD2
CDR3 protein: CASTPRGSGRGETQYF
CDR3 DNA: TGTGCCAGCACCCCACGGGGTAGCGGGAGGGGAGAGACCCAGTACTTC

clone size: -
V gene: TRBV9
J gene: TRBJ1-3
D gene: TRBD1
CDR3 protein: CASSRQGFSGNTIYF
CDR3 DNA: TGTGCCAGCAGCCGACAGGGCTTTTCTGGAAACACCATATATTTT

clone size: once
V gene: TRBV5-5
J gene: TRBJ1-5
D gene: -
CDR3 protein: CASSLGWTLDQPQHF
CDR3 DNA: TGTGCCAGCAGCTTGGGGTGGACACTTGATCAGCCCCAGCATTTT

clone size: -
V gene: TRBV7-8
J gene: TRBJ2-1
D gene: TRBD1
CDR3 protein: CASSFWTGNEQFF
CDR3 DNA: TGTGCCAGCAGCTTCTGGACAGGGAATGAGCAGTTCTTC

clone size: -
V gene: TRBV5-1
J gene: TRBJ2-3
D gene: TRBD2
CDR3 protein: CASSFAGAATDTQYF
CDR3 DNA: TGCGCCAGCAGCTTTGCGGGAGCCGCAACAGATACGCAGTATTTT

clone size: -
V gene: TRBV19
J gene: TRBJ2-3
D gene: -
CDR3 protein: CASSIVLDSDTQYF
CDR3 DNA: TGTGCCAGTAGTATAGTCCTAGATTCAGATACGCAGTATTTT

clone size: -
V gene: TRBV5-6
J gene: TRBJ1-4
D gene: -
CDR3 protein: CASSLVWGGEKLFF
CDR3 DNA: TGTGCCAGCAGCTTGGTCTGGGGCGGGGAAAAACTGTTTTTT

clone size: -
V gene: TRBV5-1
J gene: TRBJ1-2
D gene: -
CDR3 protein: CASSLGGAHYGYTF
CDR3 DNA: TGCGCCAGCAGCTTGGGCGGGGCCCACTATGGCTACACCTTC

clone size: once
V gene: TRBV5-4
J gene: TRBJ1-1
D gene: TRBD1
CDR3 protein: CASSLDPTGRIAEAFF
CDR3 DNA: TGTGCCAGCAGCTTGGATCCGACAGGGAGGATTGCTGAAGCTTTCTTT

clone size: -
V gene: TRBV4-2
J gene: TRBJ1-4
D gene: TRBD1
CDR3 protein: CASSRKRGGTGNEKLFF
CDR3 DNA: TGTGCCAGCAGCCGAAAAAGGGGTGGGACAGGGAATGAAAAACTGTTTTTT

clone size: -
V gene: TRBV19
J gene: TRBJ2-5
D gene: -
CDR3 protein: CASSSLLQETQYF
CDR3 DNA: TGTGCCAGTAGTAGTCTATTGCAAGAGACCCAGTACTTC

clone size: -
V gene: TRBV5-6
J gene: TRBJ2-7
D gene: TRBD2
CDR3 protein: CASSLVSLAGASEQYF
CDR3 DNA: TGTGCCAGCAGCTTGGTTAGTCTAGCGGGAGCCTCCGAGCAGTACTTC

clone size: -
V gene: TRBV5-1
J gene: TRBJ2-5
D gene: -
CDR3 protein: CASSIEPRGPNSRETQYF
CDR3 DNA: TGCGCCAGCAGCATAGAGCCCCGGGGCCCGAACTCTAGGGAGACCCAGTACTTC

clone size: -
V gene: TRBV15
J gene: TRBJ1-6
D gene: TRBD1
CDR3 protein: CATSRDGTGGAESPLHF
CDR3 DNA: TGTGCCACCAGCAGAGATGGGACAGGGGGCGCGGAATCACCCCTCCACTTT

clone size: -
V gene: TRBV6-4
J gene: TRBJ2-3
D gene: -
CDR3 protein: CASRPLGGSTDTQYF
CDR3 DNA: TGTGCCAGCAGGCCCCTGGGGGGAAGCACAGATACGCAGTATTTT

clone size: -
V gene: TRBV6-5
J gene: TRBJ2-7
D gene: -
CDR3 protein: CASKREYEQYF
CDR3 DNA: TGTGCCAGTAAAAGGGAGTACGAGCAGTACTTC

clone size: -
V gene: TRBV19
J gene: TRBJ1-5
D gene: TRBD1
CDR3 protein: CASSIDKPGGKRYQPQHF
CDR3 DNA: TGTGCCAGTAGTATAGATAAGCCAGGGGGTAAACGGTATCAGCCCCAGCATTTT

clone size: -
V gene: TRBV27
J gene: TRBJ2-3
D gene: -
CDR3 protein: CASSRQTGTDTQYF
CDR3 DNA: TGTGCCAGCAGCCGGCAGACAGGCACAGATACGCAGTATTTT

clone size: -
V gene: TRBV28
J gene: TRBJ1-2
D gene: TRBD1
CDR3 protein: CASSLVGAIGGSHGYTF
CDR3 DNA: TGTGCCAGCAGTTTAGTCGGGGCTATAGGGGGCTCCCATGGCTACACCTTC

clone size: -
V gene: TRBV28
J gene: TRBJ2-7
D gene: TRBD1
CDR3 protein: CASVRAGGFYEQYF
CDR3 DNA: TGTGCCAGCGTCCGTGCAGGGGGTTTCTACGAGCAGTACTTC

clone size: -
V gene: TRBV19
J gene: TRBJ1-1
D gene: -
CDR3 protein: CATSVPGNTEAFF
CDR3 DNA: TGTGCCACCTCGGTCCCGGGAAACACTGAAGCTTTCTTT

clone size: -
V gene: TRBV27
J gene: TRBJ2-5
D gene: TRBD2
CDR3 protein: CASSLRRPFLAGLETQYF
CDR3 DNA: TGTGCCAGCAGTTTAAGGCGACCATTTTTAGCGGGACTAGAGACCCAGTACTTC

clone size: -
V gene: TRBV5-1
J gene: TRBJ1-4
D gene: -
CDR3 protein: CASSDGADYEKLFF
CDR3 DNA: TGCGCCAGCAGCGATGGGGCGGACTATGAAAAACTGTTTTTT

clone size: -
V gene: TRBV7-9
J gene: TRBJ2-1
D gene: -
CDR3 protein: CASSLISDEQFF
CDR3 DNA: TGTGCCAGCAGCCTAATTTCCGATGAGCAGTTCTTC

clone size: -
V gene: TRBV6-1
J gene: TRBJ1-5
D gene: -
CDR3 protein: CASSERSFGQPQHF
CDR3 DNA: TGTGCCAGCAGTGAAAGAAGTTTTGGACAGCCCCAGCATTTT